This entry lists 16 T cell receptor beta chains sequenced from one sample in a study of blood T cell repertoires in COVID-19. Only in-frame clones appear in the TCRdb table, and some are missing; sequencing was by immunoSEQ multiplex PCR. The sample contains fewer than 400,000 clones, roughly nine tenths of which appear only once. What was sequenced was peripheral blood. Receptor source: a young woman with COVID-19, enrolled during active disease.

The sample holds one count of this clone. The rearrangement links TRBV29-1 to TRBJ1-4; TRBD1 agrees at 9 bases. The CDR3 runs 15 residues. CDR1 is SQVTM and CDR2 is ANQGSEA in the germline V gene. V lost 6 bases, J lost 4 bases, and 9 bases stayed unmatched. CDR3 sequence reads: CSVSGQGGGNEKLFF. The CDR3, as DNA: TGCAGCGTCTCGGGACAGGGAGGGGGTAATGAAAAACTGTTTTTT.

The chain joins TRBV5-6 to TRBJ1-2; 8 bases fit TRBD1. V was clipped by 4 bases and J by 8 bases; unmatched bases: 13. Germline V lookup: CDR1 SGHDT, CDR2 YYEEEE. The CDR3 runs to 15 residues. The CDR3: CASSTPGQGTVGYTF. For the CDR3, the DNA is TGTGCCAGCAGCACCCCAGGACAGGGAACCGTAGGCTACACCTTC.

The chain carries TRBV5-3 and TRBJ2-3; 12 bases line up with TRBD2. TRBV5-3 is annotated as an ORF whose role is uncertain. This CDR3 spans 16 amino acids. J was trimmed by 6 bases and V by 1 base; bases with no gene match: 6. In DNA, the CDR3 is TGTGCCAGAAGCTTGACTAGCGGGAGGTTCGCTGATACGCAGTATTTT. It is translated as CARSLTSGRFADTQYF.

The V and J genes are TRBV18 and TRBJ2-7; TRBD1 matches at 8 bases. Germline V gives CDR1 KGHSH, CDR2 LQKENI. V lost 2 bases to trimming and J lost 9 bases; unmatched junction nucleotides: 6. The CDR3 runs to 13 residues. In DNA form, the CDR3 reads TGTGCCAGCTCACCAGGACAGGGAGTTCCGCAGTACTTC. Amino acid sequence: CASSPGQGVPQYF.

This clone was seen many times. The chain couples TRBV30 to TRBJ2-7, with TRBD2 as a possible D gene (6 bases). CDR3 length equals 13 residues. V lost 5 bases and J 4 bases, leaving 15 bases between the germline ends. CDR1 and CDR2 (germline): GTSNPN, SVGIG (reference sequence). CDR3 nucleotides: TGTGCCTGGGACTTGGAGGGCCGGTACGAGCAGTACTTC. Translated, it gives CAWDLEGRYEQYF.

Comments on this clone: Different DNA sequences within this sample yield the same CDR3. The rearrangement links TRBV9 to TRBJ1-1; 8 bases match TRBD1. Germline values: CDR1 SGDLS, CDR2 YYNGEE. This CDR3 is built from 15 residues. V lost 2 bases, J lost 0 bases, and 3 bases stayed unmatched. The CDR3 protein is CASSVGDRMNTEAFF. The CDR3 DNA reads TGTGCCAGCAGCGTCGGGGACAGGATGAACACTGAAGCTTTCTTT.

V usage is TRBV29-1 and J usage is TRBJ2-7; weak D call: TRBD2 (5 bases). The germline gives CDR1 SQVTM, CDR2 ANQGSEA. The CDR3 length is 18 residues. Between the trimmed V and J ends, which lost 2 bases and 5 bases, there was a span of 28 bases. The chain's CDR3 is CSVELPFIPGSPGNEQYF. CDR3 nucleotides: TGCAGCGTTGAACTCCCTTTTATACCGGGATCTCCTGGGAACGAGCAGTACTTC.

V is TRBV28 and J is TRBJ1-4; TRBD1 is a possible D gene (6 bases). The V end lost 3 bases, the J end lost 1 base, and 15 bases lay between the germline ends. This CDR3 region has 17 residues. The germline gives CDR1 MDHEN, CDR2 SYDVKM. The CDR3 protein is CASSFGGARLTNEKLFF. CDR3 in DNA: TGTGCCAGCAGTTTTGGGGGGGCGCGGCTAACTAATGAAAAACTGTTTTTT.

This chain connects TRBV4-1 to TRBJ1-1; TRBD1 matches at 7 bases. J gave up 3 bases and V 2 bases, and 6 bases lay outside the gene matches. This CDR3 comprises 15 residues. Germline-derived CDR1 and CDR2 are MGHRA and YSYEKL. CDR3 loop: CASSQISQGDTEAFF. The DNA of the CDR3 is TGCGCCAGCAGCCAAATCAGTCAGGGGGACACTGAAGCTTTCTTT.

The chain carries TRBV19 and TRBJ1-1; 8 nucleotides agree with TRBD1. This CDR3 has 14 residues. V lost 1 base and J lost 6; bases outside the gene matches: 4. Germline V gives CDR1 LNHDA, CDR2 SQIVND (reference sequence). The CDR3 region has the DNA TGTGCCAGTAGTATAGTGGGACAGGAATCTGAAGCTTTCTTT. This codes for CASSIVGQESEAFF.

This clone was seen once. V usage is TRBV2 and J usage is TRBJ1-2, with a possible D match to TRBD1 (5 bases). CDR3 length: 12 amino acids. In germline, CDR1 is SNHLY, CDR2 FYNNEI. Trimming shortened V by 7 bases and J by 10 bases, and 16 bases separated the two germline ends. CDR3: CASTRDGGYYTF. The CDR3, as DNA: TGTGCCAGCACCCGAGACGGGGGATACTACACCTTC.

V gene TRBV7-9 combines with J gene TRBJ2-1, with TRBD2 matching 11 bases. CDR3 size: 16 residues. The germline gives CDR1 SEHNR, CDR2 FQNEAQ (reference sequence). J lost 3 bases, V lost 2 bases, and 3 bases had no gene match. The CDR3 protein is CASSLLLAGVYNEQFF. The CDR3 DNA reads TGTGCCAGCAGCTTACTACTAGCGGGAGTCTACAATGAGCAGTTCTTC.

The chain joins TRBV11-2 to TRBJ1-2; a weak D match, TRBD1 (5 bases). The length of the CDR3 is 13 residues. Germline CDR1 reads SGHAT; CDR2 reads FQNNGV. V lost 5 bases, J lost 4 bases, and 11 bases lay in between. In DNA form, the CDR3 reads TGTGCCAGCAGCCAGGGAACGGGCTATGGCTACACCTTC. Its translation is CASSQGTGYGYTF.

This rearrangement joins TRBV5-1 to TRBJ1-2, with TRBD1 identical over 10 bases. The CDR3 contains 17 residues. Germline V lookup: CDR1 SGHRS, CDR2 YFSETQ. V trimming: 0 bases; J trimming: 6 bases; junction bases outside the gene matches: 11. The CDR3 here is CASSLGYATGGADGYTF. In nucleotides, the CDR3 is TGCGCCAGCAGCTTGGGTTATGCGACAGGGGGCGCGGATGGCTACACCTTC.

This rearrangement joins TRBV11-2 to TRBJ2-1; TRBD2 matches 7 bases. The germline V gene encodes CDR1 SGHAT and CDR2 FQNNGV. The trim removed 3 bases at V and 9 bases at J, leaving 20 bases unmatched. This CDR3 is 18 amino acids long. CDR3 DNA sequence: TGTGCCAGCAGCTTGTTCGGTCTCCGGGACTACCAGGCGAGTGAGCAGTTCTTC. This translates into CASSLFGLRDYQASEQFF.

The rearrangement uses TRBV5-1 and TRBJ1-1; D possibly corresponds to TRBD1 (6 bases). Germline CDR1 is SGHRS and CDR2 is YFSETQ. V gave up 4 bases and J gave up 6 bases, with 10 bases separating them. CDR3 size: 12 residues. CDR3 in amino acids: CASSQQGAEAFF. The CDR3 DNA is TGCGCCAGCAGCCAACAGGGCGCTGAAGCTTTCTTT.